These 26 T cell receptor beta chains originate from one sample sequenced in a study of Ad26.COV2.S vaccination and SARS-CoV-2 variants (dated by TCRdb to about 2021). Taken with the paper, the label for treatment or condition translates to: around 19 received Ad26.COV2.S at low or high dose, single or two shots; roughly five received placebo; per-sample allocation not given. Repertoires of vaccine and placebo recipients were sequenced from samples collected on day 63 after the first injection. The library was built by means of the immunoSEQ multiplex PCR assay. In its TCRdb copy, this immuneACCESS table keeps in-frame sequences only and misses some clones. Where compared with another copy, unresolved V genes explain less than half of these, and the others have no known cause. The sample records about 400,000 clones, 75% to 90% of which are singletons. Clones ranked in the top ten supply around 1.9% of the sample.

Sequencing used peripheral blood, obtained in a trial of Ad26.COV2.S vaccine versus placebo. The receptors were gathered from a person aged 18-60 years who received the Ad26.COV2.S COVID-19 vaccine or a placebo.

V gene TRBV7-3 combines with J gene TRBJ2-3; possible D gene TRBD2, 6 bases. This CDR3 is 14 amino acids long. The V gene's germline CDR1 is SGHTA and CDR2 FQGTGA. V dropped 2 bases and J dropped 6 bases, with 12 bases sitting between them. The CDR3 here is CASSLDSGEDTQYF. Written as DNA, the CDR3 is TGTGCCAGCAGCTTAGATTCGGGAGAGGATACGCAGTATTTT.

The chain couples TRBV15 to TRBJ2-7; 7 nucleotides align to TRBD2. The CDR3 spans 14 residues. V was clipped by 7 bases and J by 3 bases; unmatched bases: 9. Germline CDR1 reads LNHNV; CDR2 reads YYDKDF (reference sequence). The CDR3 coding sequence is TGTGCCACCAAGATAGGCGGCGGGAGCTACGAGCAGTACTTC. Residues: CATKIGGGSYEQYF.

V usage is TRBV29-1 and J usage is TRBJ2-2, with D perhaps TRBD2 (5 bases). V lost 0 bases and J lost 0, with 17 bases in between. Germline V lookup: CDR1 SQVTM, CDR2 ANQGSEA. The CDR3 is 18 amino acids. In DNA form, the CDR3 reads TGCAGCGTTGAAGACGGGGTGAGCGGAGTTCCGAACACCGGGGAGCTGTTTTTT. The encoded protein is CSVEDGVSGVPNTGELFF.

V gene TRBV9 combines with J gene TRBJ2-7; D is unresolved. The germline V gene has CDR1 SGDLS and CDR2 YYNGEE. This CDR3 contains 13 residues. Trimming pared 3 bases from V and 6 bases from J, leaving 13 bases between. This CDR3 reads CASSADLTREQYF. The CDR3 bases are TGTGCCAGCAGCGCGGACCTTACCCGCGAGCAGTACTTC.

The gene calls are TRBV6-2 or TRBV6-3 and TRBJ2-4; D might be TRBD1 (6 bases). Germline lookup yields CDR1 MNHEY and CDR2 SVGEGT. V was trimmed by 6 bases and J by 5 bases, leaving 17 bases between them. The CDR3 has 15 residues. CDR3 loop: CASSQNRDVQNIQYF. The CDR3 DNA is TGTGCCAGCAGCCAAAACAGGGATGTCCAAAACATTCAGTACTTC.

CDR3 protein: CASSLVGGFSSTDTQYF. The DNA for the CDR3 is TGTGCCAGCAGCTTAGTTGGCGGGTTTTCTAGCACAGATACGCAGTATTTT. The chain combines TRBV7-9 with TRBJ2-3; weak D call: TRBD2 (5 bases). The CDR3 spans 17 residues. V lost 1 base and J 0 bases, leaving 14 bases between the germline ends. Germline V gene lookup returns CDR1 SEHNR and CDR2 FQNEAQ (reference sequence).

The CDR3 spells CSVEWDRVPYEQYF. In DNA, the CDR3 is TGCAGCGTTGAGTGGGACAGGGTCCCCTACGAGCAGTACTTC. V usage is TRBV29-1 and J usage is TRBJ2-7, with 9 bases fitting TRBD1. J gave up 2 bases and V 3 bases, and 5 bases lay outside the gene matches. The CDR3 totals 14 residues. The V gene's germline CDR1 is SQVTM and CDR2 ANQGSEA.

The chain uses TRBV6-8 and TRBJ1-1; no clear D gene. This CDR3 has 11 amino acids. V lost 5 bases to trimming and J lost 4 bases, with 5 bases between them. Germline V lookup: CDR1 MNHGY, CDR2 SAAAGT. The DNA for the CDR3 is TGTGCCAGCAGTCGGTGCACTGAAGCTTTCTTT. This gives the protein CASSRCTEAFF.

This clone was detected once. V usage is TRBV5-1 and J usage is TRBJ2-3; D gene ambiguous. Trimming shortened V by 3 bases and J by 4 bases, and 9 bases separated the two germline ends. Germline V gene lookup returns CDR1 SGHRS and CDR2 YFSETQ. CDR3 size: 13 residues. CDR3 region: CASSSRGADTQYF. The CDR3 coding sequence is TGCGCCAGCAGCTCGAGAGGTGCAGATACGCAGTATTTT.

This clone was counted a few times. This chain uses TRBV6-5 with TRBJ2-7; D gene uncertain. This CDR3 contains 12 residues. The V end was cut by 1 base, the J end by 5 bases, with 6 bases between. The germline V gene encodes CDR1 MNHEY and CDR2 SVGAGI. The CDR3 DNA reads as TGTGCCAGCAGTTACTTACGGGACGAGCAGTACTTC. Amino acid sequence: CASSYLRDEQYF.

This chain uses TRBV28 with TRBJ1-4; D is perhaps TRBD1 (5 bases). Germline V gene sequence: CDR1 MDHEN, CDR2 SYDVKM. Trimming took off 11 bases at V and 5 bases at J, with 24 bases between the two ends. The CDR3 contains 16 residues. The CDR3 nucleotides read TGTGCCGGCCCCGAGACAGAAGAGGAAAAGAATGAAAAACTGTTTTTT. Residues: CAGPETEEEKNEKLFF.

This chain uses TRBV28 with TRBJ1-5; D is ambiguous. This CDR3 is 13 amino acids long. V was cut by 5 bases and J by 5 bases, with 10 bases left in between. Germline values: CDR1 MDHEN, CDR2 SYDVKM. DNA of the CDR3: TGTGCCAGCAGTCGAACAGTAGATCAGCCCCAGCATTTT. It encodes CASSRTVDQPQHF.

A few counts support this clone. This chain uses TRBV7-2 with TRBJ2-7, with D possibly matching TRBD1 (6 bases). The CDR3 contains 14 residues. The V end lost 5 bases, the J end lost 1 base, and 12 bases lay between the germline ends. CDR1 SGHTA and CDR2 FQGNSA come from the germline V gene. The CDR3 sequence: CASSQGHTSYEQYF. CDR3 DNA sequence: TGTGCCAGCAGCCAGGGACATACATCCTACGAGCAGTACTTC.

The rearrangement uses TRBV11-2 and TRBJ2-4, with unresolved D. The CDR3 totals 14 residues. Trimming removed 1 base at V and 4 bases at J, with 8 bases between. Germline assignment: CDR1 SGHAT and CDR2 FQNNGV. CDR3 coding DNA: TGTGCCAGCAGCTTAGCCATAGGGAAAAACATTCAGTACTTC. Translating it yields CASSLAIGKNIQYF.

A single count supports this clone. V and J are TRBV30 and TRBJ2-1, with unresolved D. This CDR3 comprises 12 residues. Trimming shortened V by 0 bases and J by 6 bases, and 6 bases separated the two germline ends. The germline V gene has CDR1 GTSNPN and CDR2 SVGIG (reference sequence). CDR3 coding DNA: TGTGCCTGGAGTGTAGTCTTCAATGAGCAGTTCTTC. Protein product: CAWSVVFNEQFF.

This rearrangement joins TRBV5-1 to TRBJ1-2; D unclear. The CDR3 covers 15 residues. Trimming stripped 2 bases from V and 4 bases from J, with 15 bases between. Germline V gene lookup returns CDR1 SGHRS and CDR2 YFSETQ. CDR3: CASSFASEVLYGYTF. The CDR3 coding sequence is TGCGCCAGCAGCTTTGCTTCGGAGGTACTCTATGGCTACACCTTC.

V gene TRBV27 combines with J gene TRBJ1-1, with D hard to call. V lost 7 bases to trimming and J lost 1 base, with 10 bases between them. The germline V gene has CDR1 MNHEY and CDR2 SMNVEV (reference sequence). CDR3 size: 13 residues. CDR3: CASKLGGNTEAFF. The CDR3 DNA reads as TGTGCCAGCAAACTTGGAGGGAACACTGAAGCTTTCTTT.

The rearrangement joins TRBV5-1 to TRBJ2-3; TRBD1 matches 9 bases. The CDR3 has 15 residues. Germline V CDR1 and CDR2: SGHRS, YFSETQ. V gave up 2 bases and J gave up 1 base; unmatched junction bases: 2. The CDR3 nucleotides read TGCGCCAGCAGCTTCCGGGACAGGGGCACAGATACGCAGTATTTT. Residues: CASSFRDRGTDTQYF. Based on the CDR3 plus reference TRBV5-1 and TRBJ2-3, the full variable domain is KAGVTQTPRYLIKTRGQQVTLSCSPISGHRSVSWYQQTPGQGLQFLFEYFSETQRNKGNFPGRFSGRQFSNSRSEMNVSTLELGDSALYLCASSFRDRGTDTQYFGPGTRLTVL.

This chain links TRBV9 with TRBJ1-1; D gene uncertain. The germline CDR1 and CDR2 sequences are SGDLS and YYNGEE. Trimming took 0 bases from V and 1 from J, leaving 7 bases between them. The length of the CDR3 is 14 residues. The CDR3 bases are TGTGCCAGCAGCGTAGACCCCTCGAACACTGAAGCTTTCTTT. It translates to CASSVDPSNTEAFF.

The rearrangement uses TRBV7-9 and TRBJ1-3; 7 bases match TRBD1. CDR3 size: 16 residues. The V gene end was trimmed by 4 bases and the J gene end by 3 bases; junction bases not matched to a gene: 9. Germline loops: CDR1 SEHNR, CDR2 FQNEAQ (reference sequence). The CDR3 DNA is TGTGCCAGCAGCTCTCTGACAGGGTCGCTTGGAAACACCATATATTTT. This gives the protein CASSSLTGSLGNTIYF. The whole variable domain, remainder taken from reference TRBV7-9 and TRBJ1-3, is DTGVSQNPRHKITKRGQNVTFRCDPISEHNRLYWYRQTLGQGPEFLTYFQNEAQLEKSRLLSDRFSAERPKGSFSTLEIQRTEQGDSAMYLCASSSLTGSLGNTIYFGEGSWLTVV.

V usage is TRBV28 and J usage is TRBJ2-7, with 11 bases aligning to TRBD2. V shed 3 bases and J 4 bases; nucleotides not matched to a gene: 8. The CDR3 has 16 amino acids. Germline CDR1 MDHEN, CDR2 SYDVKM. The CDR3 nucleotides read TGTGCCAGCAGTTTCCTAGCGGGAGGAGGAGAATACGAGCAGTACTTC. It yields the protein CASSFLAGGGEYEQYF.

J is TRBJ1-5 and V is TRBV6-1, with D possibly being TRBD1 (6 bases). CDR1 and CDR2 from the germline V gene are MNHNS and SASEGT. Trimming stripped 2 bases from V and 2 bases from J, with 13 bases between. This CDR3 is 16 amino acids long. CDR3 sequence reads: CASSETGRGGNQPQHF. CDR3 sequence (DNA): TGTGCCAGCAGTGAAACGGGCAGGGGTGGCAATCAGCCCCAGCATTTT.

This chain uses TRBV2 with TRBJ2-3, with TRBD2 matching over 7 bases. This CDR3 contains 15 residues. Germline-derived CDR1 and CDR2 are SNHLY and FYNNEI. V dropped 6 bases and J dropped 0; count of bases not matched to a gene: 6. The CDR3, as DNA: TGTGCCAGCAGCCAAAGCGGGGCCAGCACAGATACGCAGTATTTT. Translation: CASSQSGASTDTQYF.

This chain links TRBV5-4 with TRBJ2-5; D call uncertain. In germline, CDR1 is SGHNT, CDR2 YYREEE (reference sequence). The length of the CDR3 is 15 residues. V shed 0 bases and J shed 2 bases, with 11 bases lying between them. The CDR3 protein is CASSLDSPRQETQYF. The CDR3 DNA reads as TGTGCCAGCAGCTTGGACTCTCCAAGACAAGAGACCCAGTACTTC.

V is TRBV7-2 and J is TRBJ2-1, with unresolved D. CDR1 and CDR2 from the germline V gene are SGHTA and FQGNSA. The CDR3 length is 11 residues. Trimming pared 5 bases from V and 3 bases from J, leaving 2 bases between. The CDR3 loop is CASSNYNEQFF. The CDR3 DNA follows: TGTGCCAGCAGCAACTACAATGAGCAGTTCTTC.

The V and J genes are TRBV2 and TRBJ1-2; D is perhaps TRBD1 (6 bases). The CDR3 is 13 residues long. V was clipped by 8 bases and J by 6 bases, with 16 bases between them. Germline V gene sequence: CDR1 SNHLY, CDR2 FYNNEI. CDR3 sequence: CASSFGSGDGYTF. The CDR3, as DNA: TGTGCCAGCTCATTCGGGTCAGGGGATGGCTACACCTTC.